The rows below give T cell receptor beta chains drawn from one sample of a study of T cells in Graves' hyperthyroidism and ophthalmopathy. MiXCR, run by TCRdb on the multiplex PCR reads, gives a single entry per CDR3 protein. The table has over 450,000 distinct CDR3 sequences, 14% seen once; the top ten hold around 17%. Source material: blood. The receptors come from a woman between 18 and 29 years old with Graves' hyperthyroidism. Each CDR3 is given with its conserved first and last residue. Fields, in order: CDR3 length, J gene, D gene, clone size, V gene, CDR3 DNA, CDR3 protein. D genes are given only for firm matches. Rows give clone size only sometimes, using once, few, many, or a class for an expanded clone.

14 | TRBJ2-6 | . | many | TRBV11-3 | TGTGCCAGCAGACAGAGCTCTGGGGCCAACGTCCTGACTTTC | CASRQSSGANVLTF
19 | TRBJ2-1 | TRBD2 | . | TRBV4-2 | TGTGCCAGCAGCCAAGATAAGATTAGGGCTAGCGGTCGGTACAATGAGCAGTTCTTC | CASSQDKIRASGRYNEQFF
16 | TRBJ1-1 | . | many | TRBV2 | TGTGCCAGCAGTGACCATGGGTGGTCGAAGAACACTGAAGCTTTCTTT | CASSDHGWSKNTEAFF
15 | TRBJ2-1 | TRBD2 | many | TRBV15 | TGTGCCACCAGCAGCGGGACTAGCGGTAACAATGAGCAGTTCTTC | CATSSGTSGNNEQFF
16 | TRBJ2-1 | . | many | TRBV7-8 | TGTGCCAGCAGCCAAGAGGGGGGGGCAACTTACAATGAGCAGTTCTTC | CASSQEGGATYNEQFF
16 | TRBJ1-5 | . | few | TRBV28 | TGTGCCAGCAGTTTAGCTCTCCTACATAGAGATCAGCCCCAGCATTTT | CASSLALLHRDQPQHF
14 | TRBJ1-2 | TRBD1 | many | TRBV18 | TGTGCCAGCTCGCCCGGACAGGACCTTTATGGCTACACCTTC | CASSPGQDLYGYTF
14 | TRBJ1-4 | . | many | TRBV9 | TGTGCCAGCAGCGACAGGGTCAGCGATGAAAAACTGTTTTTT | CASSDRVSDEKLFF
14 | TRBJ2-7 | TRBD2 | . | TRBV19 | TGTGCCAGCGATGGACTAGCGGGAGTCTACGAGCAGTACTTC | CASDGLAGVYEQYF
15 | TRBJ2-3 | TRBD1 | . | TRBV12-3/TRBV12-4 | TGTGCCAGCAGGAACGGACAGGGGGCAGGATATACGCAGTATTTT | CASRNGQGAGYTQYF
12 | TRBJ2-5 | . | many | TRBV7-9 | TGTGCCACCGGAGGACAGCAAGAGACCCAGTACTTC | CATGGQQETQYF
13 | TRBJ2-1 | . | many | TRBV2 | TGTGCCAGCAGCACCGAGGTCCCCAATGAGCAGTTCTTC | CASSTEVPNEQFF
14 | TRBJ1-5 | . | many | TRBV2 | TGTGCCAGCACCAAGGACAGTCCCAATCAGCCCCAGCATTTT | CASTKDSPNQPQHF
12 | TRBJ2-2 | . | many | TRBV12-3/TRBV12-4 | TGTGCCAGCACCTACTATACCGGGGAGCTGTTTTTT | CASTYYTGELFF
15 | TRBJ2-1 | TRBD2 | . | TRBV7-9 | TGTGCCAGCAGCTTTAGACTAGCGGGAAACAATGAGCAGTTCTTC | CASSFRLAGNNEQFF
17 | TRBJ2-5 | TRBD1 | many | TRBV27 | TGTGCCAGCAGTTCAACGCGCTTCGGGACAGCGCAAGAGACCCAGTACTTC | CASSSTRFGTAQETQYF
15 | TRBJ2-7 | . | many | TRBV18 | TGTGCCAGCTCACCCTTAGGCGGACCCTCCTACGAGCAGTACTTC | CASSPLGGPSYEQYF
15 | TRBJ2-1 | . | . | TRBV4-1 | TGCGCCAGCAGCCAAGTGGAAGCGGCTTACAATGAGCAGTTCTTC | CASSQVEAAYNEQFF
14 | TRBJ2-7 | TRBD2 | . | TRBV19 | TGTGCCAGTAGTATAAGCGGGAGGTATTACGAGCAGTACTTC | CASSISGRYYEQYF
14 | TRBJ1-2 | TRBD1 | many | TRBV19 | TGTGCCAGTAGTTCGGACAGGGAGTCCTATGGCTACACCTTC | CASSSDRESYGYTF
16 | TRBJ1-5 | . | few | TRBV5-5 | TGTGCCAGCAGCTCGTCCGGGGGCCTGGGCAATCAGCCCCAGCATTTT | CASSSSGGLGNQPQHF
16 | TRBJ2-1 | TRBD2 | many | TRBV24-1 | TGTGCCACCAGTGACCTACGACTAGCGGGAGGAAATGAGCAGTTCTTC | CATSDLRLAGGNEQFF
16 | TRBJ2-7 | . | . | TRBV6-5 | TGTGCCAGCAGTTCGGGCGGGCTCCCGAAGGGCGACGAGCAGTACTTC | CASSSGGLPKGDEQYF
16 | TRBJ2-7 | TRBD2 | many | TRBV4-2 | TGTGCCAGCAGCCAAGCTAGCGGCGGTGGTTCCTACGAGCAGTACTTC | CASSQASGGGSYEQYF
13 | TRBJ2-2 | . | many | TRBV20-1 | TGCAGTGCTAGTCTTGGAAACACCGGGGAGCTGTTTTTT | CSASLGNTGELFF
17 | TRBJ2-6 | . | many | TRBV24-1 | TGTGCCACCAGTGGGGGGCAGGGATCCTCCGGGGCCAACGTCCTGACTTTC | CATSGGQGSSGANVLTF
12 | TRBJ1-2 | TRBD1 | many | TRBV10-3 | TGTGCCACCGACAGGGGATCAGGTGGCTACACCTTC | CATDRGSGGYTF
14 | TRBJ2-1 | . | many | TRBV7-7 | TGTGCCAGCAGCTTATACCCGACCGCCAATGAGCAGTTCTTC | CASSLYPTANEQFF
16 | TRBJ1-5 | . | many | TRBV12-3/TRBV12-4 | TGTGCCAGCAGTTTAGAAACAGGCCATAGCAATCAGCCCCAGCATTTT | CASSLETGHSNQPQHF
15 | TRBJ2-5 | TRBD1 | many | TRBV14 | TGTGCCAGCAGCCGGCGTGACAGGGACCAAGAGACCCAGTACTTC | CASSRRDRDQETQYF
16 | TRBJ2-5 | TRBD2 | . | TRBV24-1 | TGTGCCACCAGTGATGGTAGCGGGAGGGCCCTGGAGACCCAGTACTTC | CATSDGSGRALETQYF
14 | TRBJ2-1 | TRBD2 | . | TRBV2 | TGTGCCAGCGATAGCGGGAGGTCCTACAATGAGCAGTTCTTC | CASDSGRSYNEQFF